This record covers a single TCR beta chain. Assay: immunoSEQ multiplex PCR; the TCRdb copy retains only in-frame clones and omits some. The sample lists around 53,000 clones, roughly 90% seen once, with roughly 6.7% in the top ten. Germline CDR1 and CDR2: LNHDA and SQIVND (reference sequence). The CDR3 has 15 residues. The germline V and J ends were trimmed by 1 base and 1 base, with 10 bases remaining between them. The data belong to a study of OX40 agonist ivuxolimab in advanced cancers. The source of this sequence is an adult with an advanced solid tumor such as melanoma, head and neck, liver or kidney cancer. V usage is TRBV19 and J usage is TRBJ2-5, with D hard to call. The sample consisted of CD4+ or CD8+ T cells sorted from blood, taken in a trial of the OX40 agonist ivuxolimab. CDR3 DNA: TGTGCCAGTAGTATAGGGGGATTTGCCCAAGAGACCCAGTACTTC. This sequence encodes CASSIGGFAQETQYF.